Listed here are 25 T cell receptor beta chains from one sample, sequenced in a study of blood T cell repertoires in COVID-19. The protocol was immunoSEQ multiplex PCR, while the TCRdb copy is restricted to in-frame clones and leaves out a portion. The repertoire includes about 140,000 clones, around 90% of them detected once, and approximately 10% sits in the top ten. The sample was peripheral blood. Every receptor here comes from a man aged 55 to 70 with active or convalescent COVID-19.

The CDR3, as DNA: TGTGCCAGCAATAGGGGCCCTGGGCTCGTCACCGGGGAGCTGTTTTTT. This translates into CASNRGPGLVTGELFF. V and J are TRBV27 and TRBJ2-2, with D possibly TRBD1 on 5 matching bases. This CDR3 is 16 amino acids long. V lost 7 bases to trimming and J lost 4 bases, with 19 bases between them. CDR1 and CDR2 from the germline V gene are MNHEY and SMNVEV (reference sequence).

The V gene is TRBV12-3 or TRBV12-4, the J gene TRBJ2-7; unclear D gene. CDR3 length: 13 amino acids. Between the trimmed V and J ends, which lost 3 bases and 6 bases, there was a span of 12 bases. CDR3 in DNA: TGTGCCAGCAGTTTCGGCAGACTGACCGAGCAGTACTTC. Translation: CASSFGRLTEQYF.

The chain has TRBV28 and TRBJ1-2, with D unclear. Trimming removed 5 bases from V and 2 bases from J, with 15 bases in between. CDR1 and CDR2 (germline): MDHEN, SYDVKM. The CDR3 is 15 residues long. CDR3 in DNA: TGTGCCAGCAGTCTCGTGCGGAAACCCAACTATGGCTACACCTTC. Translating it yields CASSLVRKPNYGYTF.

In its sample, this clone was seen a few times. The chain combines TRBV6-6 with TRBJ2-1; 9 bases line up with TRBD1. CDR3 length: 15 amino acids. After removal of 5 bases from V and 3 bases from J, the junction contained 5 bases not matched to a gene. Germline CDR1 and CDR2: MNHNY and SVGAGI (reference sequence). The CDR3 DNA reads TGTGCCAGCAGTAAAAAGGGACAGGGCTACAATGAGCAGTTCTTC. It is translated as CASSKKGQGYNEQFF.

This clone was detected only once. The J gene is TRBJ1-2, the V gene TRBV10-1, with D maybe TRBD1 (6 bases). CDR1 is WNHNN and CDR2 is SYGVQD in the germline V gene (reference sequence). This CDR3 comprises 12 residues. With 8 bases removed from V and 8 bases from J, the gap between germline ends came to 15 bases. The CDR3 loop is CASRKGGGGYTF. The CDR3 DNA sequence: TGCGCCAGCCGGAAGGGGGGGGGAGGCTACACCTTC.

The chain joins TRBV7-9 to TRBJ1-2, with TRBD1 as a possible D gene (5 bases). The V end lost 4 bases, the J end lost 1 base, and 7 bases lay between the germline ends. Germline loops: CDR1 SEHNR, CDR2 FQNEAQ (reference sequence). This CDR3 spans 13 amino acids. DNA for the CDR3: TGTGCCAGCAGCTACCAGGGTAACTATGGCTACACCTTC. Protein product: CASSYQGNYGYTF.

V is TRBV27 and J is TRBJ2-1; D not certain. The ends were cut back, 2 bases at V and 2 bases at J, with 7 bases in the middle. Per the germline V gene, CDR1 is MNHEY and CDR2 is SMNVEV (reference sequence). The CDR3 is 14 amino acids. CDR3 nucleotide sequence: TGTGCCAGCAGTTTAAGAGAGGCCTACAATGAGCAGTTCTTC. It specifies CASSLREAYNEQFF.

The DNA for the CDR3 is TGTGCCAGCAGTTACGTGGTGACAGGGAGAACTGAAGCTTTCTTT. Translation: CASSYVVTGRTEAFF. The V and J genes are TRBV6-6 and TRBJ1-1; 7 bases agree with TRBD1. Germline V gives CDR1 MNHNY, CDR2 SVGAGI (reference sequence). There are 15 residues in the CDR3. The V segment lost 2 bases and the J segment 5 bases; nucleotides outside the gene matches: 8.

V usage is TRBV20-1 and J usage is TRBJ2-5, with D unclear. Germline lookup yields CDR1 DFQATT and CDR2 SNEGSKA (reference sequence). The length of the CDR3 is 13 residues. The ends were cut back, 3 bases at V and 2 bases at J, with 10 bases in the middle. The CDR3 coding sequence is TGCAGTGCTAGTCCCGGGTTTCAAGAGACCCAGTACTTC. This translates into CSASPGFQETQYF.

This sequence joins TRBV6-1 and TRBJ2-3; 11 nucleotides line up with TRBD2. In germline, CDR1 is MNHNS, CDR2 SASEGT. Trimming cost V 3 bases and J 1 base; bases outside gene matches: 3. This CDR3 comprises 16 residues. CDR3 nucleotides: TGTGCCAGCAGTGATCTAGCGGGAGGTGGCACAGATACGCAGTATTTT. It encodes CASSDLAGGGTDTQYF.

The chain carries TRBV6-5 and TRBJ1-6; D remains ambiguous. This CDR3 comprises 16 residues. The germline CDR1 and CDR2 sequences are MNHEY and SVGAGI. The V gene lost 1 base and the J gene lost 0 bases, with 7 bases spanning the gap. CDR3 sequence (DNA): TGTGCCAGCAGTTACTACCGGTCCTCCTATAATTCACCCCTCCACTTT. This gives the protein CASSYYRSSYNSPLHF.

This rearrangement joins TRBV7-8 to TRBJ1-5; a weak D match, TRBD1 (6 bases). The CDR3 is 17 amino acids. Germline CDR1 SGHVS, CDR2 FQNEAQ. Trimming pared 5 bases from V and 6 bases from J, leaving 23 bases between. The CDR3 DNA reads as TGTGCCAGCAGCCCCACTCGGGACAAAATACGGAGTCAGCCCCAGCATTTT. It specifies CASSPTRDKIRSQPQHF.

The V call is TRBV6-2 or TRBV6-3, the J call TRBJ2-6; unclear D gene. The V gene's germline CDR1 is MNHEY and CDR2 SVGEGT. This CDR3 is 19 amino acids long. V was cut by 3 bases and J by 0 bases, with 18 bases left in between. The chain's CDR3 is CASSYSHSRIVSGANVLTF. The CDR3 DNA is TGTGCCAGCAGTTATTCCCACAGCAGGATTGTCTCTGGGGCCAACGTCCTGACTTTC.

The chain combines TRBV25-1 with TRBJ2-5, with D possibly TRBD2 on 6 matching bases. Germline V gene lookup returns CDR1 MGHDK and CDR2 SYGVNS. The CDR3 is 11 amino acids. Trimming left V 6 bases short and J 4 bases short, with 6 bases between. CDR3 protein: CASSGGETQYF. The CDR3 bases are TGTGCCAGCAGCGGGGGAGAGACCCAGTACTTC.

The CDR3 loop is CASRPLGTGELFF. In nucleotides, the CDR3 is TGTGCCAGCAGGCCACTTGGCACCGGGGAGCTGTTTTTT. The rearrangement joins TRBV12-3 or TRBV12-4 to TRBJ2-2; no firm D call. This CDR3 is 13 amino acids long. V was cut by 6 bases and J by 4 bases, with 9 bases left in between.

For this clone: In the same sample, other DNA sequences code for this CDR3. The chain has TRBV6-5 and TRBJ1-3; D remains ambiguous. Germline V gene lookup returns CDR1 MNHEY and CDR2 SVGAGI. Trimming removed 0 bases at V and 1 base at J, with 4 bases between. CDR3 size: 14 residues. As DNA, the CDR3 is TGTGCCAGCAGTTACTCGCGGTCTGGAAACACCATATATTTT. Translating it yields CASSYSRSGNTIYF.

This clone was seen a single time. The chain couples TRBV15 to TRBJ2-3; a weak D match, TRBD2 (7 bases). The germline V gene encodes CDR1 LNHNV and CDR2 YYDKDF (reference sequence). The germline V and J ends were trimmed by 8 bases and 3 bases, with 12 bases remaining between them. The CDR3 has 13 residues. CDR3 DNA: TGTGCCACCTTAAGGGGGGGAACAGATACGCAGTATTTT. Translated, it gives CATLRGGTDTQYF.

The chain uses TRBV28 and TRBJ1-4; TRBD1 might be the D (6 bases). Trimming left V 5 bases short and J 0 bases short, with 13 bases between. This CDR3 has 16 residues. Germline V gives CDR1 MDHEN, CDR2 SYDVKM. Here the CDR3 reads CASSPDRTTTNEKLFF. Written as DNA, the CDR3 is TGTGCCAGCAGTCCCGACAGGACAACAACTAATGAAAAACTGTTTTTT.

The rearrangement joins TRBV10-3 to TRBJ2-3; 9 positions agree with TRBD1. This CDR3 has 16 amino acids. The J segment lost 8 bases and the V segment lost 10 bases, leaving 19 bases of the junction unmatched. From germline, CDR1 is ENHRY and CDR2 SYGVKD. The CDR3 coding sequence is TGTGCCACCCTAGTGGACAGGGGCCCTAACAGGGGTACGCAGTATTTT. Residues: CATLVDRGPNRGTQYF.

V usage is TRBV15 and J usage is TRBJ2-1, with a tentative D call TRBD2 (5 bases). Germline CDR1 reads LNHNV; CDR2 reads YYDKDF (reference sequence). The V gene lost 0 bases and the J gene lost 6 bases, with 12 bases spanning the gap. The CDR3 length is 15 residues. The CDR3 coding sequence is TGTGCCACCAGCAGAGACGCTTTAGAGGGCAATGAGCAGTTCTTC. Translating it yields CATSRDALEGNEQFF.

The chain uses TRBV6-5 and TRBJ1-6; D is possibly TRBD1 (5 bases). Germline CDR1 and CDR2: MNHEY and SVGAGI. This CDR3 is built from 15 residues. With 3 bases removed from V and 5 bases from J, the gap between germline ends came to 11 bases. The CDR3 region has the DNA TGTGCCAGCAGTTATGGGGACTTGGATAATTCACCCCTCCACTTT. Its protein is CASSYGDLDNSPLHF.

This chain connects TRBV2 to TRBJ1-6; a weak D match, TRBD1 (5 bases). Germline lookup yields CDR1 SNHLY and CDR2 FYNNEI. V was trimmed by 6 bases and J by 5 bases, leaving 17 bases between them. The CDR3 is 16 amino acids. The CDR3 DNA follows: TGTGCCAGCAGGGGCGGCAGGGATTCGGATAATTCACCCCTCCACTTT. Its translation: CASRGGRDSDNSPLHF.

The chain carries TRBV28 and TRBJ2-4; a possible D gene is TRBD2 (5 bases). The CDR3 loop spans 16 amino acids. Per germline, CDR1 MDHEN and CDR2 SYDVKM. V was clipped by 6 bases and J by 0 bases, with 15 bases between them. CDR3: CASSQAEPLAKNIQYF. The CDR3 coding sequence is TGTGCCAGCAGCCAAGCGGAGCCACTAGCCAAAAACATTCAGTACTTC.

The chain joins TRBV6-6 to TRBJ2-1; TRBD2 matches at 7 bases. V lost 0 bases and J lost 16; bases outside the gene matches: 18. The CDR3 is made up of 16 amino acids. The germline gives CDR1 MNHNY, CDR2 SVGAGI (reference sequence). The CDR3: CASSYSGGSSYNERFF. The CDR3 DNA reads TGTGCCAGCAGTTACTCCGGCGGGAGCTCCTACAATGAGCGCTTCTTC.

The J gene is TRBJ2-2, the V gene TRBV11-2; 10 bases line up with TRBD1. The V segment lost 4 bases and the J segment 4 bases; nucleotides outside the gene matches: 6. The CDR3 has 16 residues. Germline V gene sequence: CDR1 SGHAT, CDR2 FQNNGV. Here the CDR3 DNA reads TGTGCCAGCAGCTCGTGGACAGGGGGGACCACCGGGGAGCTGTTTTTT. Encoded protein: CASSSWTGGTTGELFF.